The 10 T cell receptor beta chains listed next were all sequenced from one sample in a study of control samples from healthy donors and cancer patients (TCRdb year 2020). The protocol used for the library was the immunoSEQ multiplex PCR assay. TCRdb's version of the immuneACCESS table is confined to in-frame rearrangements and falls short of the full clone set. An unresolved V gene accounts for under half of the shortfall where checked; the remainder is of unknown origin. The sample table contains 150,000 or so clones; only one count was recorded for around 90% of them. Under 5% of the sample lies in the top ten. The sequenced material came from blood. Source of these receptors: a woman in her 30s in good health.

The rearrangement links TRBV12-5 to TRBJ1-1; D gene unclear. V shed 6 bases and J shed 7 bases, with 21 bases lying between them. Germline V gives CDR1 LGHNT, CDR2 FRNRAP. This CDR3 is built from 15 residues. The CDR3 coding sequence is TGTGCTAGTGGCTCATTTGAGACCCCTCGGGGTGAAGCTTTCTTT. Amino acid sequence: CASGSFETPRGEAFF.

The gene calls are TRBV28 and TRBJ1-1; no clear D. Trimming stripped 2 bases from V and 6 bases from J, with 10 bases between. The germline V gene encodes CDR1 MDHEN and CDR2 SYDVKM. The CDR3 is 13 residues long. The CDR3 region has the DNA TGTGCCAGCAGTTTAATCGGTTTGGCTGAAGCTTTCTTT. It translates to CASSLIGLAEAFF. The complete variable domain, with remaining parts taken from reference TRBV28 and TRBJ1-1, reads DVKVTQSSRYLVKRTGEKVFLECVQDMDHENMFWYRQDPGLGLRLIYFSYDVKMKEKGDIPEGYSVSREKKERFSLILESASTNQTSMYLCASSLIGLAEAFFGQGTRLTVV.

This chain's CDR3 is CASSPPGTQETQYF. In DNA form, the CDR3 reads TGTGCCAGCTCACCACCGGGAACCCAAGAGACCCAGTACTTC. The chain joins TRBV18 to TRBJ2-5, with D hard to call. This CDR3 comprises 14 residues. Germline-derived CDR1 and CDR2 are KGHSH and LQKENI. The V and J ends lost 0 bases and 1 base respectively, with 6 bases between them.

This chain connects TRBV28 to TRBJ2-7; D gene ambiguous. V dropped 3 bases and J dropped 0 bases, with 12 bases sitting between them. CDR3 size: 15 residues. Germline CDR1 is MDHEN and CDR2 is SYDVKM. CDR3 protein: CASSLTTSASYEQYF. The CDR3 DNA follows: TGTGCCAGCAGTTTGACAACTTCCGCCTCCTACGAGCAGTACTTC.

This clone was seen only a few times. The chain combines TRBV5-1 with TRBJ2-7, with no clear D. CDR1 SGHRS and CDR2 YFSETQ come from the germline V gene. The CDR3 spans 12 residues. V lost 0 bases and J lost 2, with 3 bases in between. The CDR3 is CASSLEPYEQYF. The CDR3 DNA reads TGCGCCAGCAGCTTGGAACCCTACGAGCAGTACTTC.

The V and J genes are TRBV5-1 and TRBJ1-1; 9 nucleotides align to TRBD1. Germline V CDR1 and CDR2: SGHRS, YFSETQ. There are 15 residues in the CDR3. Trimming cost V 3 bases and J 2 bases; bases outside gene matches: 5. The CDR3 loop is CASSSLQGANTEAFF. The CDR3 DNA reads TGCGCCAGCAGCTCCTTACAGGGGGCCAACACTGAAGCTTTCTTT.

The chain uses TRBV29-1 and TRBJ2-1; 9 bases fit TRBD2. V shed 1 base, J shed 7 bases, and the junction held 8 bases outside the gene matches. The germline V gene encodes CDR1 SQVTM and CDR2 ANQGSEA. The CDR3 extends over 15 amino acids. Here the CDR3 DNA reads TGCAGCGTTGAAGGTCTAGCGGGGTTGAGGAATGAGCAGTTCTTC. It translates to CSVEGLAGLRNEQFF.

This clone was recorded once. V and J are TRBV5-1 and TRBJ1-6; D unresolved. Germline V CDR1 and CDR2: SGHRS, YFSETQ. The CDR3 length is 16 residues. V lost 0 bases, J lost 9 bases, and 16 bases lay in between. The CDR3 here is CASSLAGGGAGSPLHF. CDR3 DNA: TGCGCCAGCAGCTTGGCCGGTGGAGGCGCGGGTTCACCCCTCCACTTT.

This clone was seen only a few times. CDR3 coding DNA: TGTGCCAGTCAGGGTGGCAATCAGCCCCAGCATTTT. Protein: CASQGGNQPQHF. The J gene is TRBJ1-5, the V gene TRBV19; D might be TRBD1 (5 bases). The CDR3 runs 12 residues. Trimming left V 8 bases short and J 2 bases short, with 7 bases between. The germline V gene has CDR1 LNHDA and CDR2 SQIVND (reference sequence).

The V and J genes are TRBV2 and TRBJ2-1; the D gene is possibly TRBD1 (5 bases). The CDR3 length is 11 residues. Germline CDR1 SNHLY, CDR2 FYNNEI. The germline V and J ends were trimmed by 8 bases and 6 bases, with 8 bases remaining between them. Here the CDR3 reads CASQGRNEQFF. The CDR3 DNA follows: TGTGCCAGCCAGGGCCGCAATGAGCAGTTCTTC.